A single sample is the source of the 10 T cell receptor beta chains below, sequenced in a study of CXCR3-negative and CXCR3-positive naive CD8 T cells. Study-wide points: CXCR3-positive naive cells had TRB CDR3s that were more hydrophobic than CXCR3-negative naive cells had.

Preparation of TRB cDNA libraries relied on 5' RACE carrying UMI labels. TCRdb reworked the 5' RACE reads into one entry per CDR3 protein, no DNA. This sample's table has some 60,000 distinct CDR3 sequences. No antigen is known for these receptors. Sample: naive CXCR3+ CD8+ T cells from blood. Specified subset: CD45RO-CCR7+CD27+CD95- naive CD8+ T cells expressing CXCR3 (TNR3+). These receptors came from a human donor in good health. Some clones in this sample may be carry-over from other donors' samples.

The J gene is TRBJ1-5, the V gene TRBV15; TCRdb's D gene call, TRBD1, goes unchecked for lack of DNA. CDR1 is LNHNV and CDR2 is YYDKDF in the germline V gene (reference sequence). The CDR3 has 15 residues. This chain's CDR3 is CATSRGGGASQPQHF.

The rearrangement joins TRBV10-3 to TRBJ2-4; TCRdb returns TRBD1, unconfirmable since there is no DNA. This CDR3 is 17 amino acids long. Germline CDR1 reads ENHRY; CDR2 reads SYGVKD. CDR3 sequence reads: CAISEGPGILAKNIQYF.

The V and J genes are TRBV20-1 and TRBJ2-1; no DNA is available, so the TRBD1 call from TCRdb remains unchecked. Germline CDR1 is DFQATT and CDR2 is SNEGSKA (reference sequence). This CDR3 region has 13 residues. Here the CDR3 reads CSARSQGNNEQFF.

V and J are TRBV19 and TRBJ2-7; TCRdb lists TRBD1, though no DNA is available to test this call. The length of the CDR3 is 15 residues. The germline V gene has CDR1 LNHDA and CDR2 SQIVND (reference sequence). The CDR3 region is CASSSAGGKGYEQYF. The full variable domain, in which reference TRBV19 and TRBJ2-7 provide the parts outside the CDR3, is DGGITQSPKYLFRKEGQNVTLSCEQNLNHDAMYWYRQDPGQGLRLIYYSQIVNDFQKGDIAEGYSVSREKKESFPLTVTSAQKNPTAFYLCASSSAGGKGYEQYFGPGTRLTVT.

The J gene is TRBJ2-5, the V gene TRBV20-1; the TRBD1 assignment by TCRdb is unverifiable without DNA. This CDR3 comprises 14 residues. Germline V gene sequence: CDR1 DFQATT, CDR2 SNEGSKA (reference sequence). The chain's CDR3 is CSARGGTVTETQYF.

The rearrangement links TRBV5-1 to TRBJ2-7; the TCRdb call, TRBD1, lacks DNA for checking. The CDR3 is made up of 15 amino acids. Germline assignment: CDR1 SGHRS and CDR2 YFSETQ. CDR3 sequence: CASSLAGTATYEQYF.

The chain couples TRBV29-1 to TRBJ2-1; TCRdb gives TRBD1 as the D gene, but with no DNA this cannot be confirmed. The germline V gene has CDR1 SQVTM and CDR2 ANQGSEA. The CDR3 runs 13 residues. This CDR3 is CSAPGQHYNEQFF.

The J gene is TRBJ2-5, the V gene TRBV29-1; TCRdb's assignment of TRBD2 cannot be checked, as there is no DNA. CDR3 length: 15 amino acids. The germline V gene encodes CDR1 SQVTM and CDR2 ANQGSEA. CDR3 in amino acids: CSAPGLAGGQETQYF. Drawing the rest from reference TRBV29-1 and TRBJ2-5, the complete variable domain is SAVISQKPSRDICQRGTSLTIQCQVDSQVTMMFWYRQQPGQSLTLIATANQGSEATYESGFVIDKFPISRPNLTFSTLTVSNMSPEDSSIYLCSAPGLAGGQETQYFGPGTRLLVL.

This sequence joins TRBV7-8 and TRBJ2-7. Germline CDR1 SGHVS, CDR2 FQNEAQ. The CDR3 runs 12 residues. CDR3 in amino acids: CASSLFLGEQYF. Full variable domain (rest looked up from reference TRBV7-8 and TRBJ2-7): GAGVSQSPRYKVAKRGQDVALRCDPISGHVSLFWYQQALGQGPEFLTYFQNEAQLDKSGLPSDRFFAERPEGSVSTLKIQRTQQEDSAVYLCASSLFLGEQYFGPGTRLTVT.

The chain couples TRBV5-1 to TRBJ1-5. Germline CDR1 is SGHRS and CDR2 is YFSETQ. The CDR3 length is 14 residues. This chain's CDR3 is CASSLGQSNQPQHF.